A single T cell receptor (beta chain) is shown here with its context. The antigen is not known. This sample stems from a study of T cells expressing NK-cell markers. Turning to the study itself: Source material for TCR beta repertoires consisted of sorted CD3+CD56+NKG2C+, CD3+CD56+NKG2C- and CD3+CD56-NKG2C+ T cells. Among the eight sequenced donors, seven tested HCMV-seropositive and one tested seronegative.

This CDR3 spans 14 amino acids. Whole-study findings and limits: It was still unclear whether expanded NKG2C+ T cell clones were HCMV specific. Topping the CD3+CD56-NKG2C+ fraction as well were these clonotypes, in a handful of donors.

TCRdb re-analyzed the 5' RACE reads; it lists each CDR3 protein once, without DNA. The sample has 300,000 to 450,000 distinct CDR3 sequences. This receptor was taken from a man aged 18-69 years in good health. The chain uses TRBV12-3 or TRBV12-4 and TRBJ1-4. Input material: blood T cells: a sorted CD56 or NKG2C T cell subset, CD4+ or CD8+ T cells, or bulk PBMC T cells (not recorded which). The CDR3 is CASRSSGTNEKLFF.